Following are 30 T cell receptor beta chains from one sample sequenced in a study of beta chain features in type 1 diabetes (dated by TCRdb to the late 2010s). The protocol used for the library was the immunoSEQ multiplex PCR assay. The entire amount of isolated RNA was reverse transcribed using the High Capacity cDNA Reverse Transcription Kit, so the sequenced TCRB transcripts were expressed ones. The table was pulled from immuneACCESS by TCRdb, which kept in-frame rearrangements only. Such tables lose some clones; where checked, under half of the loss comes from unresolved V genes, and the rest has no known cause. Across this sample there are 900,000 or so clones, with roughly 16% seen only once. The top ten constitute 0.02% to 0.03% of the sample. What was sequenced was naive CD4+ T cells from blood. What the cell subset or site label conveys for this sample: true naive CD4+ T cells. The receptor source for this set is a young woman in good health.

The V and J genes are TRBV5-5 and TRBJ2-1; TRBD1 aligns across 7 bases. CDR3 length: 16 amino acids. CDR1 is SGHKS and CDR2 is YYEKEE in the germline V gene (reference sequence). Unmatched junction bases numbered 12, after V lost 2 bases and J lost 7 bases. In DNA form, the CDR3 reads TGTGCCAGCAGCTTTACCCGACAGGGACCTTGGAATGAGCAGTTCTTC. Amino acid sequence: CASSFTRQGPWNEQFF.

The chain recombines TRBV7-2 with TRBJ2-7; D not certain. CDR3 length: 12 residues. Deletions cut 6 bases from V and 0 bases from J, with 6 bases between. Germline lookup yields CDR1 SGHTA and CDR2 FQGNSA. CDR3 in DNA: TGTGCCAGCAGTTATAGCTCCTACGAGCAGTACTTC. Protein: CASSYSSYEQYF.

This CDR3 reads CASSQDLYQPQHF. The CDR3 DNA follows: TGTGCCAGCAGCCAAGATCTATATCAGCCCCAGCATTTT. This chain links TRBV14 with TRBJ1-5, with D unclear. The CDR3 runs to 13 residues. Germline V CDR1 and CDR2: SGHDN, FVKESK. Trimming shortened V by 0 bases and J by 5 bases, and 5 bases separated the two germline ends.

This clone was observed a few times. V is TRBV6-6 and J is TRBJ2-1, with D perhaps given as TRBD1 or TRBD2 (5 bases each). CDR3 length equals 15 residues. Trimming stripped 6 bases from V and 8 bases from J, with 20 bases between. Germline lookup yields CDR1 MNHNY and CDR2 SVGAGI (reference sequence). The CDR3 DNA reads as TGTGCCAGCAGACTTCAACCCTGGGGGTCCGATGAGCAGTTCTTC. Translated: CASRLQPWGSDEQFF.

This clone occurred a few times. The J gene is TRBJ2-1, the V gene TRBV18; D is undetermined. This CDR3 has 15 residues. V was shortened by 1 base and J by 0 bases, with 7 bases between the two germline ends. Germline assignment: CDR1 KGHSH and CDR2 LQKENI. The CDR3 bases are TGTGCCAGCTCACCACTACCGAGCTCCTACAATGAGCAGTTCTTC. Encoded protein: CASSPLPSSYNEQFF.

The rearrangement uses TRBV4-2 and TRBJ2-1, with 10 bases that match TRBD2. With V trimmed by 3 bases and J by 9 bases, 5 bases remained unmatched. Looked up from germline, CDR1 is LGHNA and CDR2 is YNFKEQ. The CDR3 has 14 amino acids. The CDR3 bases are TGTGCCAGCAGCCAGCGGACTAGCGGAACTGAGCAGTTCTTC. It translates to CASSQRTSGTEQFF.

The V call is TRBV10-3, the J call TRBJ2-3; 10 positions agree with TRBD2. Per the germline V gene, CDR1 is ENHRY and CDR2 is SYGVKD. This CDR3 contains 14 residues. V dropped 2 bases and J dropped 6; count of bases not matched to a gene: 2. CDR3 amino acids: CAISEGLAADTQYF. CDR3 bases: TGTGCCATCAGTGAGGGACTAGCGGCCGATACGCAGTATTTT.

This chain connects TRBV5-4 to TRBJ2-7; TRBD2 might be the D (6 bases). CDR1 is SGHNT, CDR2 YYREEE, per germline (reference sequence). The CDR3 is 16 amino acids. V lost 4 bases to trimming and J lost 6 bases, with 23 bases between them. The CDR3 region is CASSPSPGLFPLEQYF. The DNA for the CDR3 is TGTGCCAGCAGCCCAAGCCCGGGACTCTTCCCCCTCGAGCAGTACTTC.

This clone was seen a handful of times. The chain combines TRBV7-9 with TRBJ2-7, with 7 nucleotides matching TRBD2. Losses at the gene ends were 1 base for V and 0 bases for J; bases not matched to a gene: 9. Germline values: CDR1 SEHNR, CDR2 FQNEAQ (reference sequence). The CDR3 has 17 amino acids. CDR3 nucleotides: TGTGCCAGCAGCTTAGGGGTTCGCGGGAGCCCCTCCTACGAGCAGTACTTC. This gives the protein CASSLGVRGSPSYEQYF.

This clone was seen only a few times. V usage is TRBV28 and J usage is TRBJ2-5; D might be TRBD1 (5 bases). The CDR3 totals 14 residues. CDR1 is MDHEN, CDR2 SYDVKM, per germline. V was clipped by 5 bases and J by 0 bases, with 10 bases between them. The CDR3 sequence: CASSGHGYQETQYF. The DNA of the CDR3 is TGTGCCAGCAGTGGACACGGGTACCAAGAGACCCAGTACTTC.

This clone turned up a few times. The chain couples TRBV5-1 to TRBJ2-7; D unclear. The CDR3 runs 13 residues. Trimming left V 0 bases short and J 5 bases short, with 9 bases between. Germline assignment: CDR1 SGHRS and CDR2 YFSETQ. The CDR3 coding sequence is TGCGCCAGCAGCTTGGAGGCAAGGCACGAGCAGTACTTC. Its translation is CASSLEARHEQYF.

The table lists this clone with a few counts. This rearrangement joins TRBV7-2 to TRBJ2-1, with 8 bases matching TRBD1. This CDR3 spans 12 amino acids. J lost 12 bases, V lost 5 bases, and 6 bases had no gene match. The germline V gene has CDR1 SGHTA and CDR2 FQGNSA. The CDR3 nucleotides are TGTGCCAGCAGCACAGGGGGGAGATGGCAGTTCTTC. Amino acid sequence: CASSTGGRWQFF.

This rearrangement joins TRBV18 to TRBJ2-1; TRBD1 matches at 10 bases. The CDR3 length is 16 residues. The junction had 10 bases not matched to a gene; V was cut back by 4 bases and J by 7 bases. CDR1 KGHSH and CDR2 LQKENI come from the germline V gene. The CDR3 reads CASSHDRGPSGNEQFF. The CDR3 DNA is TGTGCCAGCTCACACGACAGGGGGCCTAGCGGTAATGAGCAGTTCTTC.

This clone was seen a handful of times. This rearrangement joins TRBV29-1 to TRBJ2-5; D unresolved. Trimming took off 4 bases at V and 0 bases at J, with 12 bases between the two ends. There are 14 residues in the CDR3. Germline V lookup: CDR1 SQVTM, CDR2 ANQGSEA. Here the CDR3 reads CSVAGRMYQETQYF. CDR3 DNA: TGCAGCGTTGCGGGCCGGATGTACCAAGAGACCCAGTACTTC.

This clone was counted between two and nine times. The chain couples TRBV25-1 to TRBJ2-5, with D perhaps matching TRBD1 (6 bases). The CDR3 has 15 residues. Between the trimmed V and J ends, which lost 6 bases and 5 bases, there was a span of 19 bases. The germline V gene encodes CDR1 MGHDK and CDR2 SYGVNS. Here the CDR3 reads CASSPIQGPPETQYF. The CDR3 nucleotides are TGTGCCAGCAGCCCGATACAGGGACCCCCGGAGACCCAGTACTTC.

This clone was recorded a few times. The J gene is TRBJ2-3, the V gene TRBV11-2; a possible D gene is TRBD2 (5 bases). There are 17 residues in the CDR3. In germline, CDR1 is SGHAT, CDR2 FQNNGV. V was pared by 5 bases and J by 0 bases, with 18 bases between. DNA for the CDR3: TGTGCCAGCAGCCTCCTTCGGAGGACTCCAAGCACAGATACGCAGTATTTT. Translating it yields CASSLLRRTPSTDTQYF.

The V gene is TRBV11-2, the J gene TRBJ2-4; 9 positions match TRBD2. This CDR3 spans 14 amino acids. Germline loops: CDR1 SGHAT, CDR2 FQNNGV. Trimming took 6 bases from V and 6 from J; bases not matched to a gene: 6. This CDR3 reads CASRYLAGRNIQYF. As DNA, the CDR3 is TGTGCCAGCAGATACCTAGCGGGGAGAAACATTCAGTACTTC.

The V and J genes are TRBV6-5 and TRBJ2-3, with a tentative D call TRBD2 (6 bases). This CDR3 has 12 amino acids. Germline values: CDR1 MNHEY, CDR2 SVGAGI. The V end lost 6 bases, the J end lost 5 bases, and 9 bases lay between the germline ends. CDR3 protein: CASRPGGDTQYF. The CDR3 DNA is TGTGCCAGCAGACCCGGGGGAGATACGCAGTATTTT.

V is TRBV7-8 and J is TRBJ1-1; TRBD1 aligns across 7 bases. Germline trimming cut 1 base from V and 0 bases from J; bases unmatched to any gene: 2. Germline V gives CDR1 SGHVS, CDR2 FQNEAQ. This CDR3 is 15 amino acids long. The chain's CDR3 is CASSLVGTVNTEAFF. CDR3 bases: TGTGCCAGCAGCTTAGTTGGGACAGTGAACACTGAAGCTTTCTTT.

Comment on this clone: The same CDR3 also results from other DNA sequences found in this sample. The chain couples TRBV18 to TRBJ1-1; TRBD1 is a possible D gene (6 bases). The CDR3 is 13 amino acids. Germline CDR1 is KGHSH and CDR2 is LQKENI. V lost 3 bases and J lost 5, with 10 bases in between. In DNA, the CDR3 is TGTGCCAGCTCACCCCAGGGGCGGACTGAAGCTTTCTTT. Translated, it gives CASSPQGRTEAFF.

The genes are TRBV18 and TRBJ2-2, with TRBD1 matching over 7 bases. The trim removed 1 base at V and 0 bases at J, leaving 2 bases unmatched. The germline V gene encodes CDR1 KGHSH and CDR2 LQKENI. The CDR3 sequence is 16 residues long. The CDR3 is CASSPRDSPNTGELFF. CDR3 DNA sequence: TGTGCCAGCTCACCACGGGACAGCCCGAACACCGGGGAGCTGTTTTTT.

The table lists this clone with a few counts. The V and J genes are TRBV7-2 and TRBJ2-7, with 13 bases that match TRBD2. CDR3 length equals 15 residues. Germline CDR1 and CDR2: SGHTA and FQGNSA. V gave up 1 base and J gave up 5 bases; unmatched junction bases: 2. CDR3 sequence: CASSLGGTSGNEQYF. In nucleotides, the CDR3 is TGTGCCAGCAGCTTAGGTGGGACTAGCGGGAACGAGCAGTACTTC.

This chain connects TRBV7-8 to TRBJ2-2; 8 positions agree with TRBD2. Germline V gene sequence: CDR1 SGHVS, CDR2 FQNEAQ. The CDR3 has 18 residues. Trimming cost V 0 bases and J 4 bases; bases outside gene matches: 10. The CDR3 sequence: CASSLALGLGGGTGELFF. For the CDR3, the DNA is TGTGCCAGCAGCTTAGCGCTGGGACTAGGAGGGGGCACCGGGGAGCTGTTTTTT.

This clone was counted between two and nine times. At one end the junction does not follow the germline gene, possibly because of a read error. The rearrangement uses TRBV7-7 and TRBJ2-5; D remains ambiguous. CDR1 is SSHAT and CDR2 is FNYEAQ in the germline V gene (reference sequence). The CDR3 spans 14 residues. The CDR3 DNA follows: TGTGCTAGCAGCCCCTCGGGCGGTCGGGAGACCCAGTACTTC. Amino acids: CASSPSGGRETQYF.

Notes on this clone: The same CDR3 can be traced to other DNA sequences in this sample. The V gene is TRBV18, the J gene TRBJ2-2, with D possibly being TRBD1 or TRBD2 (6 bases each). This CDR3 spans 16 amino acids. Trimming cost V 1 base and J 1 base, with 10 bases left between them. Germline assignment: CDR1 KGHSH and CDR2 LQKENI. This CDR3 is CASSPQGGMNTGELFF. The CDR3 bases are TGTGCCAGCTCACCACAGGGGGGCATGAACACCGGGGAGCTGTTTTTT.

This clone was recorded once. The rearrangement uses TRBV19 and TRBJ1-5, with D tentatively TRBD1 (6 bases). From germline, CDR1 is LNHDA and CDR2 SQIVND (reference sequence). V was cut by 1 base and J by 5 bases, with 15 bases left in between. This CDR3 is 16 amino acids long. This CDR3 is CASSIGGGRFHQPQHF. The CDR3 DNA is TGTGCCAGTAGTATAGGGGGGGGCAGGTTTCATCAGCCCCAGCATTTT.

The V gene is TRBV11-2, the J gene TRBJ2-5, with D perhaps TRBD1 or TRBD2 (5 bases each). The CDR3 sequence is 11 residues long. Trimming pared 5 bases from V and 9 bases from J, leaving 10 bases between. The germline V gene has CDR1 SGHAT and CDR2 FQNNGV. The CDR3 DNA follows: TGTGCCAGCAGCCTCCTGGGGGCCCAGTACTTC. Its protein product is CASSLLGAQYF.

The V call is TRBV18, the J call TRBJ2-7; either TRBD1 or TRBD2 may supply D (6 bases each). The CDR3 has 14 amino acids. V lost 5 bases and J 6 bases, leaving 17 bases between the germline ends. Germline CDR1 KGHSH, CDR2 LQKENI. The CDR3 DNA follows: TGTGCCAGCTCATCTCGGGACGGGGGCCCCGAGCAGTACTTC. The encoded protein is CASSSRDGGPEQYF.

V and J are TRBV18 and TRBJ1-2; 8 bases align to TRBD1. The CDR3 sequence is 15 residues long. V gave up 3 bases and J gave up 5 bases; unmatched junction bases: 8. Per the germline V gene, CDR1 is KGHSH and CDR2 is LQKENI. The CDR3 DNA sequence: TGTGCCAGCTCACCTATGTCAGGGGGCGCGTATGGCTACACCTTC. Translating it yields CASSPMSGGAYGYTF.

Only a few counts were recorded for this clone. The chain combines TRBV7-9 with TRBJ2-1; D might be TRBD2 (5 bases). The V and J ends lost 2 bases and 2 bases respectively, with 7 bases between them. Per the germline V gene, CDR1 is SEHNR and CDR2 is FQNEAQ (reference sequence). CDR3 length equals 14 residues. The CDR3 sequence: CASSLSGTYNEQFF. CDR3 coding DNA: TGTGCCAGCAGCTTATCGGGGACCTACAATGAGCAGTTCTTC.